A single sample is the source of the 30 T cell receptor beta chains below, sequenced in a study of long-term antiretroviral therapy in people with HIV. Running of the v3.0 immunoSEQ assay took place at survey level. Using immunoSEQ multiplex PCR, the repertoire was profiled, and TCRdb retains in-frame clones only, with some absent. The table has approximately 30,000 clones, 80% to 85% seen once. The sequences come from unsorted PBMCs, collected 2.7 to 2.8 years after starting antiretroviral therapy. The receptor set was obtained from a man aged 30-40 years with HIV.

On this clone itself: Germline and junction disagree at one end, which may indicate a read error. The chain has TRBV7-6 and TRBJ1-2, with D unclear. This CDR3 region has 15 residues. CDR1 is SGHVS, CDR2 FNYEAQ, per germline. The CDR3: CASSLADGPNYSYTF. CDR3 nucleotide sequence: TGTGCCAGCAGCTTAGCCGACGGCCCCAACTATAGCTACACCTTC.

The chain uses TRBV11-2 and TRBJ2-7; a possible D gene is TRBD2 (6 bases). CDR1 SGHAT and CDR2 FQNNGV come from the germline V gene. The CDR3 is 16 amino acids. V was shortened by 5 bases and J by 0 bases, with 17 bases between the two germline ends. The DNA of the CDR3 is TGTGCCAGCAGCGGCGGGGTGGCCAGGCGCTCCTACGAGCAGTACTTC. This codes for CASSGGVARRSYEQYF. Using reference TRBV11-2 and TRBJ2-7 for the parts outside the CDR3, the full variable domain is EAGVAQSPRYKIIEKRQSVAFWCNPISGHATLYWYQQILGQGPKLLIQFQNNGVVDDSQLPKDRFSAERLKGVDSTLKIQPAKLEDSAVYLCASSGGVARRSYEQYFGPGTRLTVT.

The chain couples TRBV4-2 to TRBJ1-1; TRBD1 matches 11 bases. The CDR3 sequence is 18 residues long. Germline assignment: CDR1 LGHNA and CDR2 YNFKEQ. The trim removed 3 bases at V and 0 bases at J, leaving 9 bases unmatched. The CDR3 DNA reads as TGTGCCAGCAGCCACCTCGGACAGGGGGCCTTTATGAACACTGAAGCTTTCTTT. It yields the protein CASSHLGQGAFMNTEAFF.

The rearrangement links TRBV12-5 to TRBJ2-1; D is ambiguous. V dropped 3 bases and J dropped 9 bases, with 9 bases sitting between them. The length of the CDR3 is 12 residues. Per germline, CDR1 LGHNT and CDR2 FRNRAP. For the CDR3, the DNA is TGTGCTAGTGGTTTAGAGTTTTTTGAGCAGTTCTTC. Its translation is CASGLEFFEQFF.

The rearrangement links TRBV27 to TRBJ1-3; TRBD1 might be the D (5 bases). Between the trimmed V and J ends, which lost 7 bases and 2 bases, there was a span of 18 bases. The germline V gene encodes CDR1 MNHEY and CDR2 SMNVEV (reference sequence). The CDR3 is 16 residues long. The CDR3 loop is CASIRPGRPPGNTIYF. DNA of the CDR3: TGTGCCAGCATTCGGCCGGGACGCCCTCCTGGAAACACCATATATTTT.

The chain uses TRBV5-8 and TRBJ2-2; D possibly corresponds to TRBD1 (6 bases). This CDR3 contains 16 residues. CDR1 is SGHTS, CDR2 YDEGEE, per germline. V lost 5 bases and J 0 bases, leaving 14 bases between the germline ends. The CDR3 is CASRWGLLANTGELFF. The CDR3 DNA reads as TGTGCCAGCAGGTGGGGGCTGCTCGCGAACACCGGGGAGCTGTTTTTT.

The rearrangement joins TRBV6-5 to TRBJ1-5, with 8 bases identical to TRBD1. The CDR3 runs 15 residues. With 6 bases clipped from V and 6 bases from J, the junction kept 10 bases outside the gene matches. CDR1 is MNHEY, CDR2 SVGAGI, per germline. The CDR3: CASRALGQGSQPQHF. The CDR3 DNA sequence: TGTGCCAGCAGAGCCCTTGGACAGGGAAGTCAGCCCCAGCATTTT.

The chain couples TRBV30 to TRBJ2-7; TRBD1 might be the D (5 bases). V shed 3 bases and J shed 7 bases, with 10 bases lying between them. Per the germline V gene, CDR1 is GTSNPN and CDR2 is SVGIG (reference sequence). The CDR3 spans 11 residues. This chain's CDR3 is CAWSLTVEQYF. The CDR3 DNA reads TGTGCCTGGAGCCTGACAGTAGAGCAGTACTTC.

The J gene is TRBJ2-1, the V gene TRBV5-1; D perhaps matches TRBD1 (5 bases). Germline loops: CDR1 SGHRS, CDR2 YFSETQ. The CDR3 is 18 amino acids. V lost 0 bases and J lost 0, with 16 bases in between. The CDR3 loop is CASSLDLGPLSSYNEQFF. CDR3 DNA: TGCGCCAGCAGCTTGGATCTGGGGCCCTTAAGCTCCTACAATGAGCAGTTCTTC.

V gene TRBV5-1 combines with J gene TRBJ1-3; D not resolved. Germline V gives CDR1 SGHRS, CDR2 YFSETQ. V was trimmed by 0 bases and J by 4 bases, leaving 17 bases between them. The CDR3 consists of 17 residues. CDR3 in amino acids: CASSLAAGFGNGNTIYF. CDR3 bases: TGCGCCAGCAGCTTGGCCGCGGGTTTCGGGAACGGAAACACCATATATTTT.

The chain joins TRBV28 to TRBJ1-3; D call uncertain. Between the trimmed V and J ends, which lost 1 base and 0 bases, there was a span of 16 bases. Germline assignment: CDR1 MDHEN and CDR2 SYDVKM. The CDR3 loop spans 18 amino acids. Here the CDR3 DNA reads TGTGCCAGCAGTTTATCTTTTTTTGGCAGGAGCTCTGGAAACACCATATATTTT. It encodes CASSLSFFGRSSGNTIYF.

J is TRBJ1-4 and V is TRBV15; TRBD1 matches at 7 bases. Trimming took 3 bases from V and 8 from J; bases not matched to a gene: 9. This CDR3 comprises 15 residues. The germline V gene encodes CDR1 LNHNV and CDR2 YYDKDF (reference sequence). The CDR3 bases are TGTGCCACCAGCAGGTGGACAGGAAGGGAGGAAAAACTGTTTTTT. Translation: CATSRWTGREEKLFF.

The V call is TRBV28, the J call TRBJ2-1; a possible D gene is TRBD2 (5 bases). The CDR3 covers 18 residues. Germline V gene data show CDR1 as MDHEN and CDR2 as SYDVKM. V lost 4 bases to trimming and J lost 0 bases, with 19 bases between them. CDR3 nucleotide sequence: TGTGCCAGCAGTTCGAAATTAAGTACCCGGGGCTCCTACAATGAGCAGTTCTTC. Its translation: CASSSKLSTRGSYNEQFF.

This clone has a single count. The chain is built from TRBV4-1 and TRBJ2-7; D ambiguous. This CDR3 region has 14 residues. Germline V CDR1 and CDR2: MGHRA, YSYEKL. Deletions cut 2 bases from V and 3 bases from J, with 11 bases between. DNA for the CDR3: TGCGCCAGCAGCCAACGTACTACGAACTACGAGCAGTACTTC. It specifies CASSQRTTNYEQYF.

J is TRBJ2-1 and V is TRBV19, with 11 bases matching TRBD2. CDR1 is LNHDA and CDR2 is SQIVND in the germline V gene (reference sequence). V lost 2 bases, J lost 0 bases, and 3 bases stayed unmatched. The CDR3 spans 17 residues. The CDR3 region is CASSISSGRSSYNEQFF. In DNA, the CDR3 is TGTGCCAGTAGTATATCTAGCGGGAGGAGCTCCTACAATGAGCAGTTCTTC.

The chain employs TRBV15 and TRBJ2-5; maybe TRBD1 (6 bases). Germline loops: CDR1 LNHNV, CDR2 YYDKDF (reference sequence). Trimming shortened V by 6 bases and J by 2 bases, and 16 bases separated the two germline ends. The CDR3 spans 15 residues. CDR3 coding DNA: TGTGCCACCAGAGAGGGTAACAGGGTACAAGAGACCCAGTACTTC. Protein: CATREGNRVQETQYF.

The chain employs TRBV7-9 and TRBJ2-3; 12 nucleotides line up with TRBD1. The CDR3 runs to 15 residues. With V trimmed by 3 bases and J by 6 bases, 4 bases remained unmatched. Looked up from germline, CDR1 is SEHNR and CDR2 is FQNEAQ (reference sequence). The CDR3 coding sequence is TGTGCCAGCAGCTTGGGGACAGGGGGCTCCGATACGCAGTATTTT. This sequence encodes CASSLGTGGSDTQYF.

This clone has only a few counts. The genes are TRBV19 and TRBJ1-5, with TRBD1 matching 7 bases. Germline assignment: CDR1 LNHDA and CDR2 SQIVND (reference sequence). The ends lost 3 bases at V and 5 bases at J; junction bases unmatched: 13. There are 17 residues in the CDR3. CDR3: CASSIHQGQLADQPQHF. The CDR3 DNA sequence: TGTGCCAGTAGTATCCATCAGGGACAGCTCGCAGATCAGCCCCAGCATTTT.

The chain is built from TRBV7-2 and TRBJ1-2, with a weak D call TRBD1 (6 bases). Trimming left V 5 bases short and J 5 bases short, with 12 bases between. The length of the CDR3 is 13 residues. Per germline, CDR1 SGHTA and CDR2 FQGNSA. CDR3 sequence reads: CASSPGQEYGYTF. The CDR3 DNA reads as TGTGCCAGCAGCCCGGGACAAGAATATGGCTACACCTTC. Combining the CDR3 with reference TRBV7-2 and TRBJ1-2 gives the whole variable domain GAGVSQSPSNKVTEKGKDVELRCDPISGHTALYWYRQSLGQGLEFLIYFQGNSAPDKSGLPSDRFSAERTGGSVSTLTIQRTQQEDSAVYLCASSPGQEYGYTFGSGTRLTVV.

The rearrangement links TRBV29-1 to TRBJ2-7; 7 bases agree with TRBD1. With 1 base clipped from V and 3 bases from J, the junction kept 3 bases outside the gene matches. This CDR3 is built from 13 residues. CDR1 SQVTM and CDR2 ANQGSEA come from the germline V gene. CDR3 protein: CSVEGGQYYEQYF. Written as DNA, the CDR3 is TGCAGCGTTGAAGGGGGACAGTACTACGAGCAGTACTTC.

Comment on this clone: A read error may be the cause here, since a much bigger clone is one base away. The V call is TRBV5-6, the J call TRBJ2-1, with a weak D call TRBD2 (6 bases). This CDR3 has 13 amino acids. V was trimmed by 4 bases and J by 4 bases, leaving 9 bases between them. Germline V gene sequence: CDR1 SGHDT, CDR2 YYEEEE. CDR3 DNA sequence: TGTGCCAGCAGCCCCGGGACTTACAATGAGCAGTTCTTC. Translated, it gives CASSPGTYNEQFF.

This clone showed up just a few times. This chain links TRBV2 with TRBJ2-2; 7 nucleotides align to TRBD2. CDR1 SNHLY and CDR2 FYNNEI come from the germline V gene. The CDR3 has 15 residues. Losses at the gene ends were 5 bases for V and 1 base for J; bases not matched to a gene: 4. Written as DNA, the CDR3 is TGTGCCAGCAGTTTGAGCGGGAAGAACACCGGGGAGCTGTTTTTT. Protein: CASSLSGKNTGELFF. Combining the CDR3 with reference TRBV2 and TRBJ2-2 gives the whole variable domain EPEVTQTPSHQVTQMGQEVILRCVPISNHLYFYWYRQILGQKVEFLVSFYNNEISEKSEIFDDQFSVERPDGSNFTLKIRSTKLEDSAMYFCASSLSGKNTGELFFGEGSRLTVL.

The chain links TRBV4-1 to TRBJ1-1, with TRBD1 matching 9 bases. J lost 2 bases, V lost 2 bases, and 6 bases had no gene match. The CDR3 length is 16 residues. CDR1 is MGHRA and CDR2 is YSYEKL in the germline V gene. CDR3 loop: CASSQTDRGVNTEAFF. The CDR3 nucleotides read TGCGCCAGCAGCCAAACCGACAGGGGGGTAAACACTGAAGCTTTCTTT.

This chain uses TRBV19 with TRBJ1-2, with D uncertain. This CDR3 is built from 12 residues. Looked up from germline, CDR1 is LNHDA and CDR2 is SQIVND (reference sequence). Trimming pared 6 bases from V and 4 bases from J, leaving 9 bases between. The CDR3 DNA reads as TGTGCCAGTAGGTGGGCCGGCTATGGCTACACCTTC. Translation: CASRWAGYGYTF.

The rearrangement links TRBV5-1 to TRBJ2-2, with a possible D match to TRBD1 (6 bases). The germline CDR1 and CDR2 sequences are SGHRS and YFSETQ. Trimming removed 0 bases at V and 4 bases at J, with 7 bases between. The CDR3 spans 14 residues. For the CDR3, the DNA is TGCGCCAGCAGCTTGGACAGGGCCACCGGGGAGCTGTTTTTT. Translation gives CASSLDRATGELFF.

To note about this clone: A read error may produce the germline difference seen at one junction end. CDR3 loop: CASRPVPGTSPIF. As DNA, the CDR3 is TGTGCCAGCAGGCCAGTACCCGGGACTAGCCCGATCTTC. The J gene is TRBJ2-1, the V gene TRBV2; 9 nucleotides align to TRBD2. The CDR3 has 13 amino acids. The germline CDR1 and CDR2 sequences are SNHLY and FYNNEI.

The chain carries TRBV28 and TRBJ2-7; D is undetermined. Germline V lookup: CDR1 MDHEN, CDR2 SYDVKM. This CDR3 comprises 11 residues. V shed 5 bases and J shed 3 bases, with 5 bases lying between them. CDR3 DNA sequence: TGTGCCAGCAGTGTCAACTACGAGCAGTACTTC. Its protein is CASSVNYEQYF.

This clone is a singleton in its sample. This sequence joins TRBV7-2 and TRBJ2-5; 11 bases are shared with TRBD1. The CDR3 contains 14 residues. CDR1 is SGHTA, CDR2 FQGNSA, per germline. With 5 bases clipped from V and 7 bases from J, the junction kept 6 bases outside the gene matches. The CDR3 reads CASSPGQGVATQYF. DNA for the CDR3: TGTGCCAGCAGCCCGGGACAGGGGGTCGCGACCCAGTACTTC.

This chain connects TRBV5-1 to TRBJ1-2, with 7 bases matching TRBD1. Germline trimming cut 0 bases from V and 3 bases from J; bases unmatched to any gene: 5. This CDR3 is 15 amino acids long. Germline V lookup: CDR1 SGHRS, CDR2 YFSETQ. In DNA form, the CDR3 reads TGCGCCAGCAGCTTGGAGGGGGCGACTGACTATGGCTACACCTTC. Its protein product is CASSLEGATDYGYTF.

The chain recombines TRBV18 with TRBJ1-4; possible D gene TRBD1, 6 bases. Germline V gene lookup returns CDR1 KGHSH and CDR2 LQKENI. V dropped 2 bases and J dropped 0 bases, with 13 bases sitting between them. This CDR3 is built from 17 residues. Written as DNA, the CDR3 is TGTGCCAGCTCACCAAGGCGGGGGGCTACAACTAATGAAAAACTGTTTTTT. Its translation: CASSPRRGATTNEKLFF.